These 20 T cell receptor beta chains share one sample of origin, sequenced in a study of blood T cells in healthy people across ages. Primed by a sample-barcoded 5' primer and a J-beta primer mix, a second PCR proceeded for about 6 to 12 cycles. Via MiXCR, TCRdb re-called the 5' RACE reads, giving one row per CDR3 protein. The sample carries roughly 800,000 distinct CDR3 sequences, roughly 60% recorded once. Material for sequencing was blood. The source of these receptors is a man aged 30-40 years in good health.

The J gene is TRBJ2-5, the V gene TRBV29-1; D remains unclear. This CDR3 has 11 amino acids. Looked up from germline, CDR1 is SQVTM and CDR2 is ANQGSEA. Trimming shortened V by 4 bases and J by 5 bases, and 8 bases separated the two germline ends. DNA of the CDR3: TGCAGCGTTGGTTTGAGGGAGACCCAGTACTTC. Translating gives CSVGLRETQYF.

The chain uses TRBV28 and TRBJ1-2, with TRBD1 matching 9 bases. The CDR3 contains 15 residues. With 3 bases clipped from V and 4 bases from J, the junction kept 6 bases outside the gene matches. Per the germline V gene, CDR1 is MDHEN and CDR2 is SYDVKM. Here the CDR3 DNA reads TGTGCCAGCAGTTTGCCCACAGGGGGCACCTATGGCTACACCTTC. Encoded protein: CASSLPTGGTYGYTF.

In its sample, this clonotype was seen a few times. The chain carries TRBV5-1 and TRBJ1-1; D unresolved. This CDR3 spans 15 amino acids. From germline, CDR1 is SGHRS and CDR2 YFSETQ. Trimming pared 0 bases from V and 1 base from J, leaving 10 bases between. The CDR3, as DNA: TGCGCCAGCAGCTTGGGGAATTGGAGGAACACTGAAGCTTTCTTT. Translating gives CASSLGNWRNTEAFF.

The J gene is TRBJ2-5, the V gene TRBV20-1, with 7 bases identical to TRBD2. The J call is in doubt because the DNA end fits TRBJ2-7 better. The CDR3 consists of 15 residues. Germline CDR1 is DFQATT and CDR2 is SNEGSKA (reference sequence). The CDR3 loop is CSARAGGGRECEQYF. The CDR3, as DNA: TGCAGTGCTAGAGCGGGAGGCGGGAGAGAGTGCGAGCAGTACTTC.

V is TRBV25-1 and J is TRBJ2-7, with D possibly being TRBD1 or TRBD2 (5 bases each). V was shortened by 4 bases and J by 2 bases, with 9 bases between the two germline ends. The CDR3 totals 13 residues. Germline assignment: CDR1 MGHDK and CDR2 SYGVNS. The CDR3 loop reads CASSALGPYEQYF. The CDR3 DNA reads TGTGCCAGCAGTGCTCTGGGACCCTACGAGCAGTACTTC.

In its sample, this clonotype was seen a few times. This chain joins TRBV25-1 and TRBJ2-7; D not certain. This CDR3 is built from 12 residues. Trimming took off 2 bases at V and 4 bases at J, with 6 bases between the two ends. The germline CDR1 and CDR2 sequences are MGHDK and SYGVNS. The CDR3 nucleotides read TGTGCCAGCAGTGAAGGGCCTTACGAGCAGTACTTC. Its protein is CASSEGPYEQYF.

This clonotype came up a few times. The V call is TRBV27, the J call TRBJ2-7, with D hard to call. From germline, CDR1 is MNHEY and CDR2 SMNVEV (reference sequence). Trimming took 3 bases from V and 1 from J, leaving 10 bases between them. The CDR3 runs to 14 residues. CDR3 residues: CASSLSSQSYEQYF. For the CDR3, the DNA is TGTGCCAGCAGTTTGTCTAGTCAGTCCTACGAGCAGTACTTC.

V and J are TRBV4-2 and TRBJ2-3; the match to TRBD2 covers 8 bases. The germline CDR1 and CDR2 sequences are LGHNA and YNFKEQ. Trimming took 0 bases from V and 1 from J; bases not matched to a gene: 9. The CDR3 covers 18 residues. The CDR3 reads CASSQDGQLAGGTDTQYF. The CDR3, as DNA: TGTGCCAGCAGCCAAGATGGACAGCTAGCGGGCGGCACAGATACGCAGTATTTT.

This sequence joins TRBV5-5 and TRBJ2-1; D unclear. V was cut by 4 bases and J by 10 bases, with 9 bases left in between. The CDR3 loop spans 11 amino acids. Germline assignment: CDR1 SGHKS and CDR2 YYEKEE (reference sequence). CDR3 nucleotide sequence: TGTGCCAGCAGCACCCGGAGCGAGCAGTTCTTC. Translated: CASSTRSEQFF. Full variable domain (missing parts from reference TRBV5-5 and TRBJ2-1): DAGVTQSPTHLIKTRGQQVTLRCSPISGHKSVSWYQQVLGQGPQFIFQYYEKEERGRGNFPDRFSARQFPNYSSELNVNALLLGDSALYLCASSTRSEQFFGPGTRLTVL.

This clonotype was seen a few times. The chain uses TRBV5-1 and TRBJ2-7; 7 nucleotides line up with TRBD1. The length of the CDR3 is 14 residues. V trimming: 4 bases; J trimming: 3 bases; junction bases outside the gene matches: 7. Germline loops: CDR1 SGHRS, CDR2 YFSETQ. CDR3: CASSADRVNYEQYF. The CDR3 coding sequence is TGCGCCAGCAGCGCTGACAGGGTTAACTACGAGCAGTACTTC.

Notes on this clonotype: A read error may account for a junction end that differs from germline. This rearrangement joins TRBV11-1 to TRBJ2-1; 8 nucleotides line up with TRBD1. The V gene's germline CDR1 is SGHAT and CDR2 FQDESV (reference sequence). The CDR3 is made up of 15 amino acids. The CDR3 reads CASSYRGTGHKEQFF. The CDR3 nucleotides are TGTGCCAGCAGCTACAGGGGGACAGGCCACAAGGAGCAGTTCTTC.

This clonotype was picked up a small number of times. The rearrangement links TRBV10-2 to TRBJ2-5; D is undetermined. The DNA end is more similar to TRBJ2-7, so the J call may be wrong. Germline CDR1 is WSHSY and CDR2 is SAAADI. This CDR3 comprises 13 residues. DNA for the CDR3: TGCGCCAGCAGTGAGGGCCCTCTAAACGAGCAGTACTTC. Translation gives CASSEGPLNEQYF.

This chain connects TRBV9 to TRBJ2-2, with D perhaps matching TRBD2 (5 bases). The CDR3 is 16 amino acids. The V and J ends lost 3 bases and 4 bases respectively, with 16 bases between them. Germline CDR1 SGDLS, CDR2 YYNGEE. The CDR3 coding sequence is TGTGCCAGCAGCGCCTTGGGCGGGTCGGGCACCGGGGAGCTGTTTTTT. As protein: CASSALGGSGTGELFF.

The chain joins TRBV12-3 or TRBV12-4 to TRBJ2-7; D not resolved. The V gene lost 6 bases and the J gene lost 0 bases, with 12 bases spanning the gap. The CDR3 has 14 amino acids. The CDR3 DNA follows: TGTGCCAGCAGAATGGACCGGAGCTCCTACGAGCAGTACTTC. The encoded protein is CASRMDRSSYEQYF.

The rearrangement links TRBV15 to TRBJ2-3, with 8 bases aligning to TRBD2. Unmatched junction bases numbered 6, after V lost 0 bases and J lost 4 bases. Germline V gives CDR1 LNHNV, CDR2 YYDKDF (reference sequence). CDR3 size: 16 residues. CDR3 protein: CATSRDLSGASDTQYF. CDR3 bases: TGTGCCACCAGCAGAGATCTTAGCGGGGCCTCAGATACGCAGTATTTT.

The rearrangement links TRBV6-5 to TRBJ1-1, with D uncertain. The V gene lost 5 bases and the J gene lost 4 bases, with 11 bases spanning the gap. Germline V gives CDR1 MNHEY, CDR2 SVGAGI. This CDR3 comprises 13 residues. CDR3 in DNA: TGTGCCAGCAGTGGACGGAGATCCACTGAAGCTTTCTTT. This gives the protein CASSGRRSTEAFF.

The chain carries TRBV28 and TRBJ1-5; D is uncertain. Trimming shortened V by 3 bases and J by 4 bases, and 13 bases separated the two germline ends. The CDR3 covers 15 residues. Germline CDR1 is MDHEN and CDR2 is SYDVKM. The CDR3 DNA follows: TGTGCCAGCAGTTTTGGAGAGTATTGGAATCAGCCCCAGCATTTT. Amino acid sequence: CASSFGEYWNQPQHF. Full variable domain (rest looked up from reference TRBV28 and TRBJ1-5): DVKVTQSSRYLVKRTGEKVFLECVQDMDHENMFWYRQDPGLGLRLIYFSYDVKMKEKGDIPEGYSVSREKKERFSLILESASTNQTSMYLCASSFGEYWNQPQHFGDGTRLSIL.

The chain links TRBV6-1 to TRBJ1-2; D might be TRBD1 (5 bases). Looked up from germline, CDR1 is MNHNS and CDR2 is SASEGT. This CDR3 is built from 13 residues. V was pared by 6 bases and J by 8 bases, with 16 bases between. The CDR3 reads CASRRGIDGGYTF. The CDR3 nucleotides are TGTGCCAGCAGGAGGGGCATCGACGGCGGCTACACCTTC.

A single count supports this clonotype. The V gene is TRBV6-1, the J gene TRBJ2-1; TRBD1 is a possible D gene (6 bases). The CDR3 runs 18 residues. CDR1 and CDR2 from the germline V gene are MNHNS and SASEGT. Trimming shortened V by 5 bases and J by 5 bases, and 25 bases separated the two germline ends. CDR3 bases: TGTGCCAGCAGTCCGCGCGCTGGGGCACAGGGCATTCACAATGAGCAGTTCTTC. Its translation is CASSPRAGAQGIHNEQFF.

In DNA form, the CDR3 reads TGTGCCATCAGTGAGGAGCTGGCAGATACGCAGTATTTT. Translation gives CAISEELADTQYF. The V gene is TRBV10-3, the J gene TRBJ2-3; unclear D gene. Trimming left V 2 bases short and J 4 bases short, with 7 bases between. Germline V gene sequence: CDR1 ENHRY, CDR2 SYGVKD. The CDR3 has 13 residues.